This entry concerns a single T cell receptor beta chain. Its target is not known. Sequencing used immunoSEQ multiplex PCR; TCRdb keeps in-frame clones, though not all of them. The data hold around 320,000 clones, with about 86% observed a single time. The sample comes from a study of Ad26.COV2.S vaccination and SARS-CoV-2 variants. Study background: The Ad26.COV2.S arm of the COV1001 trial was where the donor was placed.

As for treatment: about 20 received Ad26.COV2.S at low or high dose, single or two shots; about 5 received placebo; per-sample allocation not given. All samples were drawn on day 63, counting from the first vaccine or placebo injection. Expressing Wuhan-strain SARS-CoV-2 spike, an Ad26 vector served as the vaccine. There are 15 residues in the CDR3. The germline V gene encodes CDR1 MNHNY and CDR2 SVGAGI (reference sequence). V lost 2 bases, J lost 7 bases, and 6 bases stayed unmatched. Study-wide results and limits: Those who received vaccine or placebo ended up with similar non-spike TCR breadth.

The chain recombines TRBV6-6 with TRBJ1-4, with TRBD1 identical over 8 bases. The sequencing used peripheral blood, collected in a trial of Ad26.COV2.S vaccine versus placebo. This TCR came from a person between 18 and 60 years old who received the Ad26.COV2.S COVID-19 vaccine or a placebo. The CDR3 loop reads CASSYPRTGPEKLFF. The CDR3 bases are TGTGCCAGCAGTTACCCGAGGACAGGGCCTGAAAAACTGTTTTTT.